This is a list of T cell receptor beta chains from one sample in a study of blood T cell repertoires in COVID-19. The protocol was immunoSEQ multiplex PCR, while the TCRdb copy is restricted to in-frame clones and leaves out a portion. The sample lists about 180,000 clones; more than 70% were seen once. The specimen was PBMCs or T cells enriched from blood (not recorded which). All receptors come from a woman aged 30 to 39 who had recovered from COVID-19. Both conserved end residues are trimmed from each CDR3. A row's size may be missing; if present it is once, few, many or a size class.

v_call	j_call	clone_size	cdr3_aa
TRBV7-2	TRBJ2-5	.	ASSLTTAGGQETQY
TRBV7-9	TRBJ2-7	once	ASSLESVEQY
TRBV6-5	TRBJ2-2	.	ASSRQGFYTGELF
TRBV19	TRBJ1-5	.	ASTLRDREFGNQPQH
TRBV5-1	TRBJ2-1	.	ASSIGLGGDNEQF
TRBV7-2	TRBJ2-1	.	ASMSSGISYNEQF
TRBV12-3/TRBV12-4	TRBJ1-3	.	ASNPQGNTIY
TRBV9	TRBJ2-5	.	ASSVDRGRRETQY
TRBV3-1/TRBV3-2	TRBJ2-5	.	ASSQRGQSQETQY
TRBV5-6	TRBJ2-7	.	ASSFWGTYEQY
TRBV18	TRBJ2-1	.	ASSPQPREGQF
TRBV29-1	TRBJ2-7	.	SVEDPGRSSYEQY
TRBV7-9	TRBJ2-3	.	ASSVVLGQGVSDTQY
TRBV7-9	TRBJ1-1	few	ASSFWTANTEAF
TRBV6-1	TRBJ1-6	.	ASSEAGSYNSPLH
TRBV13	TRBJ2-5	.	ASSLPGHEETQY
TRBV18	TRBJ2-3	few	ASSPPIRVDTQY
TRBV9	TRBJ2-2	once	ASSVAGVPDTGELF
TRBV6-2/TRBV6-3	TRBJ1-5	few	ASSRTNSNQPQH
TRBV28	TRBJ2-3	.	ASSLSTSGRVGTQY
TRBV27	TRBJ2-7	.	ASSLTLAGVYEQY
TRBV7-3	TRBJ2-1	few	ASSLRDTEQF
TRBV7-2	TRBJ2-7	.	ASSLVVASGYSYEQY
TRBV13	TRBJ2-5	.	ASSHLASGSGETQY
TRBV5-4	TRBJ2-7	.	ASSWGQGIDYEQY
TRBV4-2	TRBJ2-7	few	ASSQAAGQGTYEQY
TRBV12-3/TRBV12-4	TRBJ1-2	.	ASTAGIYYGYT
TRBV11-2	TRBJ2-5	few	ASSLGTTGAGETQY
TRBV28	TRBJ2-7	once	ASSPTSGRASYEQY
TRBV19	TRBJ1-2	.	ASSSLGSGQHSDGYT
TRBV7-6	TRBJ1-3	.	ASSSPFSAGSSGNTIY
TRBV3-1/TRBV3-2	TRBJ2-1	once	ASSQGLAENNEQF
TRBV19	TRBJ1-5	.	ASSIGGQGFASNQPQH
TRBV27	TRBJ2-2	.	ASSISGRTNTGELF
TRBV11-2	TRBJ2-7	few	ASSLDSAGIEQY
TRBV10-1	TRBJ2-3	.	ASSELLAGDQVTQY
TRBV3-1/TRBV3-2	TRBJ2-1	.	ASSPFSGSYNEQF
TRBV12-3/TRBV12-4	TRBJ2-7	.	ASSTTGVGEQY
TRBV6-4	TRBJ2-2	.	ASSGTSGNGELF
TRBV19	TRBJ1-2	.	ASSFQGISGYT
TRBV7-6	TRBJ2-4	.	ASSSGPRAGSKNIQY
TRBV6-1	TRBJ1-2	.	ASSEIGGQGAGGYT